This TCR beta chain was sequenced for a study of cytomegalovirus exposure and HLA in healthy donors. Germline loops: CDR1 LNHNV, CDR2 YYDKDF (reference sequence). The germline V and J ends were trimmed by 1 base and 13 bases, with 20 bases remaining between them. The CDR3 runs to 15 residues. A single count supports this clone. Its antigen remains unidentified. The PCR made use of 60 Vbeta and 13 Jbeta primers. The table came from immunoSEQ multiplex PCR; TCRdb's copy has only in-frame clones and leaves some out. The repertoire holds roughly 90,000 clones, with roughly 82% as singletons. Study-level results: A list of around 160 TCR beta chains associated with cytomegalovirus was given. HLA alleles were associated with 17,000 or so TCR beta sequences in a later analysis at 0.05 false discovery rate. An observed cluster of highly shared sequence variants was recorded as a likely sequencing artifact.

The sample consisted of PBMCs. This receptor was obtained from a man aged 25 to 45 in good health and CMV-seropositive. The V gene is TRBV15, the J gene TRBJ2-1; the D gene is possibly TRBD2 (5 bases). CDR3 sequence (DNA): TGTGCCACCAGCAGAGGATCATCCCCGGGGTTGGAACAGTTCTTC. It translates to CATSRGSSPGLEQFF.